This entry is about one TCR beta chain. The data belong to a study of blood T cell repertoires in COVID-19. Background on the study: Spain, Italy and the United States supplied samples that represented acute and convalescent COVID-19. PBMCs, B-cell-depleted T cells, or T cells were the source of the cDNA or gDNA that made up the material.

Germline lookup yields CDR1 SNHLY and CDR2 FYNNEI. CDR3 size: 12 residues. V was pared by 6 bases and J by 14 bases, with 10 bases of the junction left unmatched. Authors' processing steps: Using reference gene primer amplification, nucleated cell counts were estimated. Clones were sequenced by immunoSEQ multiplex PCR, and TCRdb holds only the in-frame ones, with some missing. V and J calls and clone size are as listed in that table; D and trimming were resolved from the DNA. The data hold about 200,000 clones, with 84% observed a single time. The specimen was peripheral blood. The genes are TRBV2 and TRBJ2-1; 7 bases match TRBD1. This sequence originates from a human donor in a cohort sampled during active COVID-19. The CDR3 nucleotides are TGTGCCAGCAGAGCCCCGGCAGGGACAGAGTTCTTC. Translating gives CASRAPAGTEFF.